This T cell receptor (beta chain) stems from a study of blood T cell repertoires in COVID-19. Study at large: Sources were T cells, B-cell-depleted T cells, or PBMCs; the material itself was cDNA or gDNA.

The repertoire was sequenced with immunoSEQ multiplex PCR; TCRdb's copy has only in-frame clones and lacks some. The table includes about 200,000 clones, 86% detected once. Germline lookup yields CDR1 SGHTA and CDR2 FQGNSA. The CDR3 extends over 14 amino acids. The ends were cut back, 3 bases at V and 4 bases at J, with 11 bases in the middle. The clonotype was recovered from a woman aged 45 to 65 with acute or convalescent COVID-19. The sample taken for sequencing was peripheral blood. This chain links TRBV7-2 with TRBJ2-3; D is unclear. DNA of the CDR3: TGTGCCAGCAGCTTGACCAGGCTCTCAGATACGCAGTATTTT. It translates to CASSLTRLSDTQYF.